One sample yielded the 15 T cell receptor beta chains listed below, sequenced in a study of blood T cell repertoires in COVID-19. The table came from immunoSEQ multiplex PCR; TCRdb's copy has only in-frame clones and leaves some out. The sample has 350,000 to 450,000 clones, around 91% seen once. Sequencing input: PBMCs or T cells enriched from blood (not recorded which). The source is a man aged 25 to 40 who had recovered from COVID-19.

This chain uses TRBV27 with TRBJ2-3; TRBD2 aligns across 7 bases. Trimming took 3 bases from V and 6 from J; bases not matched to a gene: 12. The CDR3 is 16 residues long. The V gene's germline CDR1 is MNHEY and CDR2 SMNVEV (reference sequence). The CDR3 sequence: CASSFLSGTGGDTQYF. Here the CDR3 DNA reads TGTGCCAGCAGTTTCCTGAGCGGGACCGGGGGGGATACGCAGTATTTT.

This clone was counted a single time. The CDR3 nucleotides read TGTGCCAGCAGCCAACAGGGCTTTAACACTGAAGCTTTCTTT. Protein product: CASSQQGFNTEAFF. V is TRBV7-6 and J is TRBJ1-1; D possibly corresponds to TRBD1 (6 bases). Germline CDR1 is SGHVS and CDR2 is FNYEAQ. This CDR3 comprises 14 residues. Trimming left V 5 bases short and J 2 bases short, with 12 bases between.

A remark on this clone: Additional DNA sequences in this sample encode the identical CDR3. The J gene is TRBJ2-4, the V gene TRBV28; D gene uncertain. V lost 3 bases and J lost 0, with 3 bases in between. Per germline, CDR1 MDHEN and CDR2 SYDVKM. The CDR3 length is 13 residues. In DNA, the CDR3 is TGTGCCAGCAGTTTTCTAGCCAAAAACATTCAGTACTTC. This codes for CASSFLAKNIQYF.

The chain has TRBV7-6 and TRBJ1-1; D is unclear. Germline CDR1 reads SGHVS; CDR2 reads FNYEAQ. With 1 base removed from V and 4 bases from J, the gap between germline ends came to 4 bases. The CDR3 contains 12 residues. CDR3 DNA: TGTGCCAGCAGCTTAGACACCACTGAAGCTTTCTTT. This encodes CASSLDTTEAFF.

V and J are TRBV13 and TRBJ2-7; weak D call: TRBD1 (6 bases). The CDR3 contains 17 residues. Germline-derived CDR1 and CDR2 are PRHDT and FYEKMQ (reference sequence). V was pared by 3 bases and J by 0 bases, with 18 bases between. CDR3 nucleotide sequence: TGTGCCAGCAGCTTGAGACTGGGACAAAAAAGCTCCTACGAGCAGTACTTC. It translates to CASSLRLGQKSSYEQYF.

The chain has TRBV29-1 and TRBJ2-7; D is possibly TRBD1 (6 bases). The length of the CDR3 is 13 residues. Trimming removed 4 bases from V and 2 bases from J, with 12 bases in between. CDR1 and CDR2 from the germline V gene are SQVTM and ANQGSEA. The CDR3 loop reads CSVAGTPPYEQYF. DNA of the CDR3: TGCAGCGTTGCGGGGACACCACCCTACGAGCAGTACTTC.

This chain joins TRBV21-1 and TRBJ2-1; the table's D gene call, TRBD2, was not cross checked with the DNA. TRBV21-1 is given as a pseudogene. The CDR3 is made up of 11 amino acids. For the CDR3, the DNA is TGTGCCAGCAGCCCGGAAACACTACCGTTCTTC. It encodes CASSPETLPFF.

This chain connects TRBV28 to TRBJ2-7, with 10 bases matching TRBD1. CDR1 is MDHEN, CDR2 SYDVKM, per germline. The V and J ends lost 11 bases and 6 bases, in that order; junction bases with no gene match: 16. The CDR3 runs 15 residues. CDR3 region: CAVIRPGTGAGEQYF. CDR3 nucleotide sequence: TGTGCCGTCATCCGTCCAGGGACAGGGGCGGGCGAGCAGTACTTC.

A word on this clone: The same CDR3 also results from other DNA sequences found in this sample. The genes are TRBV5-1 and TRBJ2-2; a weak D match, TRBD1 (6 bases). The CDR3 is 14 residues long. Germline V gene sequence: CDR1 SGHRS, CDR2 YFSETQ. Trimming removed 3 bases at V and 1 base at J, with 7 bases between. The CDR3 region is CASSSGQNTGELFF. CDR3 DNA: TGCGCCAGCAGCTCGGGACAGAACACCGGGGAGCTGTTTTTT.

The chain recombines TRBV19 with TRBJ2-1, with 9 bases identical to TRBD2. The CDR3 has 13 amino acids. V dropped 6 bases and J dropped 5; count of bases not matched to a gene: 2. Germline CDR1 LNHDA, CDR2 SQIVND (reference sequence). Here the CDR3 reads CASRLAGHNEQFF. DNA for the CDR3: TGTGCCAGTAGGCTAGCGGGGCACAATGAGCAGTTCTTC.

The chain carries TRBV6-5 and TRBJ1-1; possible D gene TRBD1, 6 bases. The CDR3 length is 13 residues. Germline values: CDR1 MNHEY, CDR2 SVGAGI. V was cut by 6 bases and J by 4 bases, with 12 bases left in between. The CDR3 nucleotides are TGTGCCAGCAGCAGAGACAGGCGCACTGAAGCTTTCTTT. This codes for CASSRDRRTEAFF.

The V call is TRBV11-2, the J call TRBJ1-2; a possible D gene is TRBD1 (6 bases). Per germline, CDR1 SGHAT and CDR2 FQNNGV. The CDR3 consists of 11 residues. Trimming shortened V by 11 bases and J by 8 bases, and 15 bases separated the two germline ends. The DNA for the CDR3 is TGTGCCTCTGGGACATTCAGCGGCTACACCTTC. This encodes CASGTFSGYTF.

As DNA, the CDR3 is TGTGCCAGCAGCTTAGGGCAGGGGGGATTAAGTTCACCCCTCCACTTT. Its protein is CASSLGQGGLSSPLHF. The J gene is TRBJ1-6, the V gene TRBV7-2, with 7 positions matching TRBD1. Trimming took 1 base from V and 9 from J; bases not matched to a gene: 9. CDR1 is SGHTA and CDR2 is FQGNSA in the germline V gene. The CDR3 is made up of 16 amino acids.

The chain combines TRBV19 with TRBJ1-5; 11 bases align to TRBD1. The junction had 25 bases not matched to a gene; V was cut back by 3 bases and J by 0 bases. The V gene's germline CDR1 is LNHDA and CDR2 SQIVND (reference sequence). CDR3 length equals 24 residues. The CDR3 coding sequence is TGTGCCAGTAGTATCGGTCGTTGGACAGGGGGCGTCGGCGCAAGGCTTGGTAGCAATCAGCCCCAGCATTTT. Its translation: CASSIGRWTGGVGARLGSNQPQHF.

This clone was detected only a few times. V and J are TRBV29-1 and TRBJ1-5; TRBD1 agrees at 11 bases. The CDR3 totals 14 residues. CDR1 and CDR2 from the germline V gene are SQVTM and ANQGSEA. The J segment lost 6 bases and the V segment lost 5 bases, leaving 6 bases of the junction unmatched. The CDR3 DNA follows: TGCAGCGTTCGGACAGGGGGCGGGGGTCAGCCCCAGCATTTT. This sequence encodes CSVRTGGGGQPQHF.